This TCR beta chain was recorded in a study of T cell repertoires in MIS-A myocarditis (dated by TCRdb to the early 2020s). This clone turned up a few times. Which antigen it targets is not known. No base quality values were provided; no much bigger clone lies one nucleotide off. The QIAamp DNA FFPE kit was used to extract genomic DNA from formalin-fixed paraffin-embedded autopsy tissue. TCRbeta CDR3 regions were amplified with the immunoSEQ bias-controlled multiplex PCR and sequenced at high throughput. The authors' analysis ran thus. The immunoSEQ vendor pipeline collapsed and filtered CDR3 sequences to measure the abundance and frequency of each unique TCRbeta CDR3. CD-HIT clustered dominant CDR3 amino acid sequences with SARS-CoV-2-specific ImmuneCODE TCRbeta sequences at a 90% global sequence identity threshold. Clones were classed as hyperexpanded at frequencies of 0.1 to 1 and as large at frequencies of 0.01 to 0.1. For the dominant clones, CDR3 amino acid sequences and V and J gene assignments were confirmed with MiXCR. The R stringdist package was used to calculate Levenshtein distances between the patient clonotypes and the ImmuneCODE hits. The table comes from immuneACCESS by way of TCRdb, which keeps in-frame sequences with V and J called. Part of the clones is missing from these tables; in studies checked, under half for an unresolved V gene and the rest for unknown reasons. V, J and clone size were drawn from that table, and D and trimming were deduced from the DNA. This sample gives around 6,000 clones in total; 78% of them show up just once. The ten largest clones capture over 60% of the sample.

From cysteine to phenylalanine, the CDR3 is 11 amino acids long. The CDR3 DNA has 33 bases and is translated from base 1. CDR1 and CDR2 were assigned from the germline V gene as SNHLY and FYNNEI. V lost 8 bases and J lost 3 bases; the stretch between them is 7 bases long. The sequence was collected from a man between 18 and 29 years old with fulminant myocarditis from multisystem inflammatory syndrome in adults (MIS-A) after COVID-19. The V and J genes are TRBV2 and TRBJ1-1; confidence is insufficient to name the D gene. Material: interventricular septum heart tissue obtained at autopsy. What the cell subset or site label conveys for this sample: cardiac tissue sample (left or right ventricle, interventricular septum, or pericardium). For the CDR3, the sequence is CASFYYTEAFF. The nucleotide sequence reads TGTGCCAGCTTTTACTACACTGAAGCTTTCTTT.